This paragraph reports one TCR beta chain. The data belong to a study of blood T cell repertoires in COVID-19. Germline assignment: CDR1 SGHDT and CDR2 YYEEEE. The length of the CDR3 is 15 residues. V was clipped by 6 bases and J by 4 bases, with 18 bases between them. Measured with immunoSEQ multiplex PCR; TCRdb has only the in-frame clones, and not every one. Seen here are approximately 210,000 clones, 75% to 90% observed once, and the top ten hold about 2.2%. What was sequenced was PBMCs or T cells enriched from blood (not recorded which). The chain employs TRBV5-6 and TRBJ2-3; D unresolved. The source of this sequence is a woman in her twenties or thirties who had recovered from COVID-19. CDR3 bases: TGTGCCAGCACCCCCTTCGAGGCCAGCCCAGATACGCAGTATTTT. The encoded protein is CASTPFEASPDTQYF. Full variable domain (missing parts from reference TRBV5-6 and TRBJ2-3): DAGVTQSPTHLIKTRGQQVTLRCSPKSGHDTVSWYQQALGQGPQFIFQYYEEEERQRGNFPDRFSGHQFPNYSSELNVNALLLGDSALYLCASTPFEASPDTQYFGPGTRLTVL.